This entry features one T cell receptor (beta chain) sequence. The antigen remains unidentified. Trimming cost V 1 base and J 9 bases; bases outside gene matches: 9. This CDR3 has 15 amino acids. Germline loops: CDR1 SGHRS, CDR2 YFSETQ. Assay: immunoSEQ multiplex PCR; the TCRdb copy retains only in-frame clones and omits some. The sample includes approximately 20,000 clones, roughly four fifths of them seen just once. The source of the sample is a study of CD4+ T cells in melanoma. Study outcomes and limitations: A reported correlation linked neoantigen-specific CD4+ T cells to CD8+, macrophage and B cell function. Neoantigen-specific CD4+ T cells in melanoma reportedly had diverse differentiation states.

The TCR was taken from a human donor with melanoma. Source material: cells from a culture (not recorded whether cultured in vitro). The chain recombines TRBV5-1 with TRBJ2-1, with 8 bases that match TRBD2. The CDR3 sequence is CASSLRGGTDGEQFF. The CDR3 region has the DNA TGCGCCAGCAGCTTGCGCGGGGGGACCGACGGTGAGCAGTTCTTC.